The 19 T cell receptor beta chains reported below all come from one sample, sequenced in a study of tumor-infiltrating lymphocytes in primary liver carcinoma. From 500 ng of total RNA, TCR beta-specific cDNA was reverse-transcribed using a constant-region primer. Sequencing libraries for TCR beta derived from three nested multiplex PCR rounds that used slightly modified ARM-PCR. A C-beta reverse primer and TRBV1-TRBV30 forward primers served in each of the first two PCR rounds, at approximately 10 cycles apiece. Using its own MiXCR run on the multiplex PCR reads, TCRdb lists one record per CDR3 protein. The data contain tens of thousands of distinct CDR3 sequences, around 84% of them seen just once; the ten biggest clones take up 40% to 50%. Extraction of RNA together with DNA used about 17-30 mg of unsorted bulk tissue. The sequencing sample was made of liver tumor tissue from sampling region 3. Subset noted: tumor region T3, left-lateral pole. The source is a man aged 40-49 years with primary liver carcinoma and hepatitis B virus infection.

Comments on this clonotype: One end of the junction is discordant with germline, which a read error may explain. The V call is TRBV12-3 or TRBV12-4, the J call TRBJ1-5, with D unresolved. The CDR3 is 15 amino acids. CDR3 in DNA: TGTGCCAGCAGTTTTGGGTACGGAAGCAATCAGCCACAGCATTTT. It is translated as CASSFGYGSNQPQHF.

Regarding this clonotype: The junction departs from the called germline gene at one end, perhaps through a read error. The rearrangement links TRBV28 to TRBJ2-5; TRBD2 agrees at 7 bases. This CDR3 is 16 amino acids long. Germline-derived CDR1 and CDR2 are MDHEN and SYDVKM. In DNA form, the CDR3 reads TGTGCCACCAGTCTAGTCCCTAGCGGAAACCAAAAGACCCAGTACTTC. Protein sequence: CATSLVPSGNQKTQYF.

The chain employs TRBV11-1 and TRBJ2-2; no reliable D call. Germline CDR1 and CDR2: SGHAT and FQDESV (reference sequence). With 2 bases removed from V and 10 bases from J, the gap between germline ends came to 11 bases. CDR3 length: 13 amino acids. The CDR3 region has the DNA TGTGCCAGCAGCTTAATATGTTTCGTGGAGCTGTTTTTT. Protein: CASSLICFVELFF.

The chain recombines TRBV9 with TRBJ2-7; TRBD1 matches at 8 bases. CDR1 SGDLS and CDR2 YYNGEE come from the germline V gene. This CDR3 region has 14 residues. J gave up 2 bases and V 9 bases, and 10 bases lay outside the gene matches. CDR3: CANRLGQGPYEQYF. The CDR3 DNA follows: TGTGCCAACAGGCTCGGACAGGGTCCCTACGAGCAGTACTTC.

About this clonotype: No conserved phenylalanine or tryptophan is present at the end of the CDR3, so a read error is the likely explanation. The rearrangement links TRBV11-2 to TRBJ2-2; perhaps TRBD1 as D (5 bases). Germline assignment: CDR1 SGHAT and CDR2 FQNNGV. This CDR3 region has 13 residues. The CDR3 sequence is CARSFAGPGELFV. The CDR3 nucleotides are TGTGCCAGGAGCTTTGCAGGGCCCGGGGAGCTGTTTGTT.

A word on this clonotype: Because it lacks the conserved phenylalanine or tryptophan at the end, this CDR3 is likely a read error. V gene TRBV7-2 combines with J gene TRBJ2-2, with D possibly being TRBD2 (5 bases). Germline V gene lookup returns CDR1 SGHTA and CDR2 FQGNSA. Between the trimmed V and J ends, which lost 1 base and 1 base, there was a span of 10 bases. The CDR3 contains 16 residues. The CDR3, as DNA: TGTGCCAGCAGCTTAGGGCGCCGGGAGAACACCGGGGAGCTGTTTATT. Translating it yields CASSLGRRENTGELFI.

This clonotype was picked up many times. This sequence joins TRBV4-3 and TRBJ2-7; 7 nucleotides align to TRBD2. J lost 3 bases, V lost 1 base, and 15 bases had no gene match. Germline V gene data show CDR1 as LGHNA and CDR2 as YSLEER. The CDR3 is 18 residues long. The CDR3 DNA reads TGCGCCAGCAGCCAAGCTGTGACGGGGGGTCACATTAGCTACGAGCAGTACTTC. Protein sequence: CASSQAVTGGHISYEQYF.

Comments on this clonotype: The junction departs from germline at one end; a sequencing error may be responsible. The rearrangement links TRBV10-3 to TRBJ2-2, with D unresolved. Germline CDR1 is ENHRY and CDR2 is SYGVKD. There are 17 residues in the CDR3. CDR3 in DNA: TGTGCCATCAGTGAGTACGAAGCCTGGCCAGACACAGGGGAGCTGTTTTTT. This encodes CAISEYEAWPDTGELFF.

Of note for this clonotype: A read error may produce the germline difference seen at one junction end. The chain recombines TRBV12-3 or TRBV12-4 with TRBJ2-7, with D unclear. The CDR3 sequence is 16 residues long. The CDR3 DNA follows: TGTGCCAGCAGTTTAATTGGCTTCGGTAGCTCCTACGTGCAGTACTTC. The encoded protein is CASSLIGFGSSYVQYF.

A word on this clonotype: Without the conserved terminal phenylalanine or tryptophan, this CDR3 likely stems from a read error. The gene calls are TRBV28 and TRBJ2-7; 7 bases map to TRBD2. Germline trimming cut 1 base from V and 4 bases from J; bases unmatched to any gene: 4. The germline V gene has CDR1 MDHEN and CDR2 SYDVKM. The CDR3 is 14 amino acids. The CDR3 bases are TGTGCCAGCAGTTTATTGGCGGGAGATTACGAGCAGTACTCC. It is translated as CASSLLAGDYEQYS.

Notes on this clonotype: At one of its ends the junction is not consistent with the germline gene, which may arise from a read error. In DNA, the CDR3 is TGCGCCAGCGGGGACACAAGGGAGGTTTACTATGGCTACACCTTT. It translates to CASGDTREVYYGYTF. This chain links TRBV10-2 with TRBJ1-2; possibly TRBD1 for D (6 bases). Germline CDR1 reads WSHSY; CDR2 reads SAAADI. This CDR3 spans 15 amino acids.

This clonotype was detected once. Because the CDR3 is missing its conserved closing phenylalanine or tryptophan, this is likely a read error. Because the CDR3's place on the DNA is in doubt, the DNA is left out and the CDR3 is given as listed by TCRdb. The chain has TRBV29-1 and TRBJ2-1; the DNA was not compared with TRBD1, the D call given in the table. The CDR3 sequence runs 12 residues, both termini included. The V gene's germline CDR1 is SQVTM and CDR2 ANQGSEA. The CDR3 loop reads CSVEEGRTEKFS.

Of note for this clonotype: One end of the junction fails to match germline, which may point to a read error. This sequence joins TRBV11-2 and TRBJ2-2; D may be TRBD1 (7 bases). The CDR3 loop spans 15 amino acids. The germline CDR1 and CDR2 sequences are SGHAT and FQNNGV. The CDR3: CVSIAGGRNTGELFF. The CDR3 bases are TGTGTCAGCATCGCAGGGGGGAGGAACACCGGGGAGCTGTTTTTT.

The V gene is TRBV6-5, the J gene TRBJ1-1, with D perhaps matching TRBD1 (5 bases). The CDR3 contains 14 residues. Germline values: CDR1 MNHEY, CDR2 SVGAGI. With 3 bases removed from V and 7 bases from J, the gap between germline ends came to 15 bases. CDR3 loop: CASSYSGTNIEAFF. The CDR3 region has the DNA TGTGCCAGCAGTTATTCAGGGACTAATATTGAAGCTTTCTTT.

A note on this clonotype: The germline gene is not matched at one end of the junction; a read error may be the cause. The rearrangement links TRBV5-4 to TRBJ2-7, with 9 positions matching TRBD2. This CDR3 comprises 15 residues. CDR1 is SGHNT and CDR2 is YYREEE in the germline V gene (reference sequence). The CDR3 protein is CTSSILAGRGYEQYF. The CDR3 bases are TGTACCAGTAGCATCCTAGCGGGAAGGGGCTACGAGCAGTACTTC.

Details on this clonotype: Sequence at one end of the junction differs from germline and may be a read error. V and J are TRBV4-1 and TRBJ2-1; D is unresolved. Germline V lookup: CDR1 MGHRA, CDR2 YSYEKL. The CDR3 totals 15 residues. In nucleotides, the CDR3 is TGCGCCAGTAGCCCGCTCGGCAACAACAGCAATGAGCAGTTCTTC. Its protein is CASSPLGNNSNEQFF.

A word on this clonotype: Germline and junction disagree at one end, which may indicate a read error. The chain joins TRBV11-2 to TRBJ2-3; D ambiguous. CDR1 is SGHAT, CDR2 FQNNGV, per germline. There are 16 residues in the CDR3. This CDR3 reads CASSRQPINSTDTQYF. CDR3 bases: TGTGCCAGCAGCCGACAACCTATCAACTCCACAGATACACAGTATTTT.

This clonotype qualifies as medium-sized. The chain combines TRBV11-2 with TRBJ2-3; D assignment may be TRBD1 or TRBD2 (6 bases each). V lost 1 base, J lost 0 bases, and 17 bases lay in between. CDR1 and CDR2 from the germline V gene are SGHAT and FQNNGV. The CDR3 is made up of 18 amino acids. The CDR3: CASSLAGATSSSTDTQYF. The CDR3 DNA reads TGTGCCAGCAGCTTAGCGGGGGCGACTTCGTCAAGCACAGATACGCAGTATTTT.

Turning to this clonotype: The junction shows a germline mismatch at one end, possibly a read error. The genes are TRBV4-1 and TRBJ1-5, with D unresolved. The germline gives CDR1 MGHRA, CDR2 YSYEKL. The CDR3 consists of 16 residues. The CDR3 sequence is CANSHEVADGVLPQHF. CDR3 sequence (DNA): TGCGCCAACAGCCATGAAGTCGCGGACGGGGTTCTGCCCCAGCATTTT.